This T cell receptor (beta chain) is drawn from a study of blood T cell repertoires in COVID-19. Clones were read by immunoSEQ multiplex PCR, and TCRdb kept only the in-frame ones, dropping some. This table has under 20,000 clones, 80% to 90% appearing once. Trimming took 5 bases from V and 1 from J, leaving 11 bases between them. The CDR3 spans 14 residues. Germline CDR1 is SGHVS and CDR2 is FNYEAQ. The V gene is TRBV7-6, the J gene TRBJ1-1; the D gene is possibly TRBD1 (5 bases). The receptor's source is a human donor with active COVID-19. The donor label of this sample is uncertain. Sequenced material: peripheral blood. The DNA of the CDR3 is TGTGCCAGCAGCCCACGACAGACGAACACTGAAGCTTTCTTT. This sequence encodes CASSPRQTNTEAFF.